One sample yielded the 18 T cell receptor beta chains listed below, sequenced in a study of T-cell memory formation after mild COVID-19. TCRdb passed the 5' RACE reads through MiXCR, listing each CDR3 protein once. The table includes approximately 490,000 distinct CDR3 sequences, roughly 20% detected once. Specimen: PBMCs or a T cell subset sorted from them (not recorded which). The source is an adult woman who had mild COVID-19 (a few samples of this study predate the infection). Cell type and time point are not known.

This clonotype was observed a handful of times. The chain links TRBV6-1 to TRBJ2-5; 9 bases are shared with TRBD2. The V gene's germline CDR1 is MNHNS and CDR2 SASEGT. V trimming: 7 bases; J trimming: 1 base; junction bases outside the gene matches: 1. This CDR3 comprises 13 residues. The CDR3 coding sequence is TGTGCCAGCACAGCGGGGGGCCAAGAGACCCAGTACTTC. Its translation: CASTAGGQETQYF.

The chain combines TRBV11-2 with TRBJ2-4, with D possibly being TRBD2 (6 bases). V was cut by 3 bases and J by 8 bases, with 14 bases left in between. Germline CDR1 reads SGHAT; CDR2 reads FQNNGV. The CDR3 has 14 residues. CDR3: CASSFSGSLDIQYF. For the CDR3, the DNA is TGTGCCAGCAGCTTCTCCGGGAGCCTGGACATTCAGTACTTC.

The table lists this clonotype with a few counts. This rearrangement joins TRBV7-6 to TRBJ2-3; 9 bases are a match to TRBD2. The CDR3 runs to 16 residues. Germline CDR1 SGHVS, CDR2 FNYEAQ. V dropped 1 base and J dropped 4; count of bases not matched to a gene: 6. The CDR3 nucleotides are TGTGCCAGCAGCTTAGAGGCGGGGGGGCCGCCAGATACGCAGTATTTT. Protein: CASSLEAGGPPDTQYF.

The table lists this clonotype with many counts. The chain couples TRBV12-3 or TRBV12-4 to TRBJ2-7; the D gene is possibly TRBD2 (6 bases). With 3 bases removed from V and 2 bases from J, the gap between germline ends came to 14 bases. CDR3 length: 15 residues. CDR3 loop: CASSFRDSSTYEQYF. CDR3 DNA: TGTGCCAGCAGTTTTCGGGACTCCTCAACCTACGAGCAGTACTTC.

This clonotype appeared a single time. J is TRBJ2-2 and V is TRBV30, with TRBD2 matching 8 bases. Germline V CDR1 and CDR2: GTSNPN, SVGIG (reference sequence). Trimming removed 3 bases from V and 5 bases from J; junction bases left unmatched: 5. The CDR3 is 14 amino acids. The CDR3 region is CAWSNGGRTGELFF. The CDR3 DNA sequence: TGTGCCTGGAGCAACGGCGGGAGGACCGGGGAGCTGTTTTTT.

The chain has TRBV20-1 and TRBJ2-2; no clear D. V was pared by 5 bases and J by 3 bases, with 16 bases between. CDR1 and CDR2 (germline): DFQATT, SNEGSKA (reference sequence). This CDR3 spans 15 amino acids. The CDR3 reads CSAPRAGKDTGELFF. CDR3 sequence (DNA): TGCAGTGCTCCTAGGGCCGGAAAGGACACCGGGGAGCTGTTTTTT.

The gene calls are TRBV19 and TRBJ2-1; the D call may be TRBD1 or TRBD2 (6 bases each). Trimming took 1 base from V and 6 from J, leaving 16 bases between them. The CDR3 has 16 amino acids. Germline V gene sequence: CDR1 LNHDA, CDR2 SQIVND (reference sequence). This CDR3 reads CASSIGGGLLGNEQFF. Written as DNA, the CDR3 is TGTGCCAGTAGTATAGGAGGGGGACTGTTAGGCAATGAGCAGTTCTTC. Looking up the rest from reference TRBV19 and TRBJ2-1 gives the full variable domain: DGGITQSPKYLFRKEGQNVTLSCEQNLNHDAMYWYRQDPGQGLRLIYYSQIVNDFQKGDIAEGYSVSREKKESFPLTVTSAQKNPTAFYLCASSIGGGLLGNEQFFGPGTRLTVL.

The chain employs TRBV4-1 and TRBJ1-3; D is unclear. V lost 1 base and J 0 bases, leaving 13 bases between the germline ends. The CDR3 consists of 17 residues. Germline assignment: CDR1 MGHRA and CDR2 YSYEKL. The CDR3 nucleotides are TGCGCCAGCAGCCAAGTTATAGGGAGAAGCTCTGGAAACACCATATATTTT. Residues: CASSQVIGRSSGNTIYF.

The chain joins TRBV12-3 or TRBV12-4 to TRBJ1-1; unclear D gene. V lost 5 bases and J 0 bases, leaving 19 bases between the germline ends. The CDR3 runs 17 residues. CDR3 region: CASSPAGKLALNTEAFF. As DNA, the CDR3 is TGTGCCAGCAGTCCGGCGGGTAAGCTCGCCCTGAACACTGAAGCTTTCTTT.

This clonotype was seen a handful of times. V is TRBV20-1 and J is TRBJ2-3, with 8 bases aligning to TRBD2. V trimming: 5 bases; J trimming: 2 bases; junction bases outside the gene matches: 12. CDR1 DFQATT and CDR2 SNEGSKA come from the germline V gene (reference sequence). The CDR3 spans 16 residues. The CDR3 loop is CSAADSGAGVTDTQYF. CDR3 nucleotides: TGCAGTGCTGCCGATTCCGGAGCGGGAGTCACAGATACGCAGTATTTT.

This sequence joins TRBV7-8 and TRBJ1-1, with D perhaps matching TRBD1 (5 bases). Trimming cost V 2 bases and J 1 base, with 11 bases left between them. From germline, CDR1 is SGHVS and CDR2 FQNEAQ. This CDR3 region has 15 residues. The CDR3 loop reads CASSLYRTKNTEAFF. CDR3 bases: TGTGCCAGCAGCTTATATAGGACAAAGAACACTGAAGCTTTCTTT.

Only a few counts were recorded for this clonotype. The chain uses TRBV10-3 and TRBJ2-7, with D perhaps matching TRBD2 (6 bases). CDR3 size: 15 residues. Trimming pared 3 bases from V and 2 bases from J, leaving 14 bases between. Germline V gives CDR1 ENHRY, CDR2 SYGVKD. CDR3 DNA: TGTGCCATCAGTGAAGGTAGCGGCAGACCCTACGAGCAGTACTTC. As protein: CAISEGSGRPYEQYF.

This clonotype was detected a few times. The chain uses TRBV28 and TRBJ2-3; perhaps TRBD1 as D (5 bases). Per the germline V gene, CDR1 is MDHEN and CDR2 is SYDVKM. Trimming took off 6 bases at V and 10 bases at J, with 20 bases between the two ends. The CDR3 runs to 14 residues. The CDR3: CASSFPLVGRAQYF. The CDR3 nucleotides read TGTGCCAGCAGCTTCCCCCTCGTAGGCAGGGCGCAGTATTTT. Combining the CDR3 with reference TRBV28 and TRBJ2-3 gives the whole variable domain DVKVTQSSRYLVKRTGEKVFLECVQDMDHENMFWYRQDPGLGLRLIYFSYDVKMKEKGDIPEGYSVSREKKERFSLILESASTNQTSMYLCASSFPLVGRAQYFGPGTRLTVL.

The genes are TRBV11-2 and TRBJ2-1, with TRBD2 identical over 12 bases. V shed 5 bases and J 11 bases; nucleotides not matched to a gene: 7. The CDR3 loop spans 14 amino acids. Germline assignment: CDR1 SGHAT and CDR2 FQNNGV. CDR3 in DNA: TGTGCCAGCAGCCCAGGAGGACTAGCGGGGCAGCAGTTCTTC. As protein: CASSPGGLAGQQFF.

The rearrangement joins TRBV20-1 to TRBJ2-1; D possibly uses TRBD1 or TRBD2 (5 bases each). The CDR3 is 15 amino acids. Trimming left V 1 base short and J 5 bases short, with 15 bases between. CDR1 and CDR2 (germline): DFQATT, SNEGSKA (reference sequence). The CDR3 spells CSARGPGTPNNEQFF. The CDR3 DNA sequence: TGCAGTGCTAGAGGTCCCGGGACGCCGAACAATGAGCAGTTCTTC.

The rearrangement links TRBV5-1 to TRBJ1-1, with 7 bases fitting TRBD1. This CDR3 region has 15 residues. Unmatched junction bases numbered 4, after V lost 0 bases and J lost 2 bases. Germline V lookup: CDR1 SGHRS, CDR2 YFSETQ. The CDR3 loop reads CASSLAQGGNTEAFF. The CDR3 coding sequence is TGCGCCAGCAGCTTGGCCCAGGGGGGAAACACTGAAGCTTTCTTT. Full variable domain (remainder filled in from reference TRBV5-1 and TRBJ1-1): KAGVTQTPRYLIKTRGQQVTLSCSPISGHRSVSWYQQTPGQGLQFLFEYFSETQRNKGNFPGRFSGRQFSNSRSEMNVSTLELGDSALYLCASSLAQGGNTEAFFGQGTRLTVV.

There are a few counts of this clonotype. The gene calls are TRBV12-3 or TRBV12-4 and TRBJ1-1, with unresolved D. The CDR3 is made up of 14 amino acids. Trimming shortened V by 10 bases and J by 1 base, and 16 bases separated the two germline ends. The chain's CDR3 is CATSQGSKNTEAFF. The CDR3 nucleotides are TGTGCCACCTCCCAAGGAAGCAAGAACACTGAAGCTTTCTTT.

The V gene is TRBV6-5, the J gene TRBJ1-3; D is possibly TRBD1 (5 bases). This CDR3 is built from 16 residues. CDR1 MNHEY and CDR2 SVGAGI come from the germline V gene. V shed 5 bases and J shed 0 bases, with 14 bases lying between them. The CDR3 DNA follows: TGTGCCAGCAGTACTAAGGACACCCGCTCTGGAAACACCATATATTTT. Translation: CASSTKDTRSGNTIYF.